These 19 T cell receptor beta chains share one sample of origin, sequenced in a study of early T cells in non-severe SARS-CoV-2 infection. Using its own MiXCR run on the 5' RACE reads, TCRdb lists one record per CDR3 protein. In the table there are about 77,000 distinct CDR3 sequences, about a sixth of which are singletons. The sample was whole blood. All receptors derive from an adult who was a healthcare worker with PCR-confirmed SARS-CoV-2 infection or an uninfected control (not recorded which).

Details on this clonotype: A much larger clone lies a single base off, so this may be a read error. The chain couples TRBV6-1 to TRBJ2-7; D tentatively reads TRBD1 or TRBD2 (6 bases each). The germline V gene encodes CDR1 MNHNS and CDR2 SASEGT. The CDR3 loop spans 11 amino acids. V lost 7 bases and J 6 bases, leaving 10 bases between the germline ends. The CDR3 nucleotides read TGTGCCAGCATAGGGGGGTGCGAGCAGTACTTC. Protein sequence: CASIGGCEQYF.

There are a few counts of this clonotype. The CDR3 is CASSPQQGSGANVLTF. The CDR3 nucleotides are TGTGCCAGCTCACCCCAACAGGGCTCTGGGGCCAACGTCCTGACTTTC. The chain combines TRBV18 with TRBJ2-6, with D maybe TRBD1 (6 bases). Germline CDR1 reads KGHSH; CDR2 reads LQKENI. This CDR3 spans 16 amino acids. Trimming shortened V by 3 bases and J by 0 bases, and 9 bases separated the two germline ends.

This clonotype was observed a handful of times. The gene calls are TRBV19 and TRBJ2-2; 10 bases align to TRBD2. Germline loops: CDR1 LNHDA, CDR2 SQIVND (reference sequence). The V and J ends lost 5 bases and 3 bases, in that order; junction bases with no gene match: 6. CDR3 length equals 16 residues. CDR3 loop: CASSLLAGAHTGELFF. The CDR3 DNA follows: TGTGCCAGTAGTCTTCTAGCGGGAGCTCACACCGGGGAGCTGTTTTTT.

This chain links TRBV20-1 with TRBJ2-1; 9 nucleotides match TRBD2. This CDR3 comprises 16 residues. CDR1 and CDR2 from the germline V gene are DFQATT and SNEGSKA (reference sequence). The CDR3 reads CRPKEREVCSYNEQFF. The CDR3 nucleotides read TGCAGACCGAAGGAGCGGGAGGTTTGCTCCTACAATGAGCAGTTCTTC.

This clonotype occurred a few times. This chain connects TRBV29-1 to TRBJ1-1, with D uncertain. Germline lookup yields CDR1 SQVTM and CDR2 ANQGSEA. V shed 3 bases and J shed 10 bases, with 12 bases lying between them. The CDR3 contains 11 residues. This chain's CDR3 is CSVERMGLAFF. The CDR3 DNA follows: TGCAGCGTTGAGAGGATGGGCCTAGCTTTCTTT.

This sequence joins TRBV25-1 and TRBJ2-1; D unresolved. Trimming left V 5 bases short and J 0 bases short, with 17 bases between. The CDR3 contains 17 residues. Looked up from germline, CDR1 is MGHDK and CDR2 is SYGVNS. CDR3 amino acids: CASSPAGEASSYNEQFF. CDR3 in DNA: TGTGCCAGCAGTCCCGCAGGAGAAGCAAGCTCCTACAATGAGCAGTTCTTC.

This chain joins TRBV28 and TRBJ1-1; D might be TRBD1 (5 bases). The CDR3 sequence is 18 residues long. Trimming removed 6 bases at V and 1 base at J, with 24 bases between. Per germline, CDR1 MDHEN and CDR2 SYDVKM. The CDR3 DNA sequence: TGTGCCAGCAGATCCCTCAGGCAAGGGGCCGCGGGGAACACTGAAGCTTTCTTT. Protein: CASRSLRQGAAGNTEAFF.

Here the CDR3 DNA reads TGCGCCAGCAGTTCCCAGGGCACCGGGGAGCTGTTTTTT. Its translation is CASSSQGTGELFF. This chain connects TRBV10-2 to TRBJ2-2, with a tentative D call TRBD1 (5 bases). CDR3 size: 13 residues. The V gene lost 5 bases and the J gene lost 4 bases, with 8 bases spanning the gap. Looked up from germline, CDR1 is WSHSY and CDR2 is SAAADI.

J is TRBJ2-1 and V is TRBV12-3 or TRBV12-4; D is perhaps TRBD1 (6 bases). CDR3 size: 12 residues. The ends were cut back, 6 bases at V and 6 bases at J, with 9 bases in the middle. The CDR3 here is CASRDSINEQFF. The CDR3 coding sequence is TGTGCCAGCAGGGACAGTATCAATGAGCAGTTCTTC.

The chain is built from TRBV27 and TRBJ2-2, with 7 bases that match TRBD1. Per the germline V gene, CDR1 is MNHEY and CDR2 is SMNVEV (reference sequence). The J segment lost 4 bases and the V segment lost 10 bases, leaving 6 bases of the junction unmatched. This CDR3 has 13 amino acids. The CDR3 protein is CATTTGRTGELFF. CDR3 sequence (DNA): TGTGCCACCACGACAGGGCGCACCGGGGAGCTGTTTTTT.

The chain combines TRBV29-1 with TRBJ2-1, with 12 nucleotides matching TRBD2. The V segment lost 1 base and the J segment 9 bases; nucleotides outside the gene matches: 10. This CDR3 has 16 amino acids. The germline CDR1 and CDR2 sequences are SQVTM and ANQGSEA. CDR3 loop: CSVEGGTSGRLGEQFF. In DNA, the CDR3 is TGCAGCGTTGAAGGGGGTACTAGCGGGAGGTTAGGTGAGCAGTTCTTC.

There are a few counts of this clonotype. V gene TRBV7-3 combines with J gene TRBJ2-3, with D perhaps TRBD1 (6 bases). The germline V gene encodes CDR1 SGHTA and CDR2 FQGTGA. The CDR3 runs 14 residues. The V gene lost 5 bases and the J gene lost 2 bases, with 11 bases spanning the gap. The CDR3 region has the DNA TGTGCCAGCAGCCAACAGGGAGACACAGATACGCAGTATTTT. It encodes CASSQQGDTDTQYF.

The CDR3 DNA follows: TGTGCCACCCGGGCCCCCAGCTATTCTGAAGCTTTCTTT. It translates to CATRAPSYSEAFF. The chain is built from TRBV2 and TRBJ1-1; D gene uncertain. Germline V gene data show CDR1 as SNHLY and CDR2 as FYNNEI. The CDR3 sequence is 13 residues long. Trimming removed 10 bases from V and 6 bases from J, with 18 bases in between.

The chain employs TRBV2 and TRBJ1-2; a weak D match, TRBD1 (5 bases). V was trimmed by 10 bases and J by 2 bases, leaving 14 bases between them. CDR3 length: 13 residues. CDR1 is SNHLY and CDR2 is FYNNEI in the germline V gene. The CDR3, as DNA: TGTGCCAACGGGGCGGGGGACAACTATGGCTACACCTTC. It specifies CANGAGDNYGYTF.

This clonotype was recorded many times. The rearrangement joins TRBV12-3 or TRBV12-4 to TRBJ2-1, with D uncertain. Trimming cost V 2 bases and J 0 bases, with 8 bases left between them. The CDR3 runs 15 residues. CDR3 in amino acids: CASSLTLPSYNEQFF. CDR3 nucleotide sequence: TGTGCCAGCAGTTTAACACTCCCCTCCTACAATGAGCAGTTCTTC.

The table lists this clonotype with a few counts. The chain has TRBV29-1 and TRBJ2-1, with D perhaps matching TRBD2 (7 bases). The germline V gene encodes CDR1 SQVTM and CDR2 ANQGSEA. This CDR3 is built from 14 residues. Trimming shortened V by 3 bases and J by 4 bases, and 13 bases separated the two germline ends. The DNA for the CDR3 is TGCAGCGTTGACGTCGGGGGGCAATACAATGAGCAGTTCTTC. This codes for CSVDVGGQYNEQFF.

This chain joins TRBV19 and TRBJ2-2; possibly TRBD2 for D (5 bases). The CDR3 is made up of 14 amino acids. Trimming removed 7 bases from V and 3 bases from J, with 12 bases in between. Germline lookup yields CDR1 LNHDA and CDR2 SQIVND (reference sequence). CDR3 in amino acids: CASMKGRDTGELFF. The CDR3 DNA follows: TGTGCCAGTATGAAAGGGAGAGACACCGGGGAGCTGTTTTTT. Supplemented by reference TRBV19 and TRBJ2-2, the full variable domain reads DGGITQSPKYLFRKEGQNVTLSCEQNLNHDAMYWYRQDPGQGLRLIYYSQIVNDFQKGDIAEGYSVSREKKESFPLTVTSAQKNPTAFYLCASMKGRDTGELFFGEGSRLTVL.

J is TRBJ2-7 and V is TRBV12-3 or TRBV12-4, with D unclear. V shed 3 bases and J shed 2 bases, with 8 bases lying between them. The CDR3 loop spans 13 amino acids. CDR3 sequence reads: CASSFNGAYEQYF. The CDR3 region has the DNA TGTGCCAGCAGTTTTAATGGGGCCTACGAGCAGTACTTC.

This clonotype was seen more than once but under ten times. The rearrangement joins TRBV20-1 to TRBJ2-1, with D perhaps TRBD2 (7 bases). There are 14 residues in the CDR3. V was shortened by 6 bases and J by 6 bases, with 18 bases between the two germline ends. Germline CDR1 reads DFQATT; CDR2 reads SNEGSKA (reference sequence). The CDR3 loop reads CSAGGGHAANEQFF. CDR3 coding DNA: TGCAGTGCGGGGGGGGGCCACGCCGCCAATGAGCAGTTCTTC.